What follows are 15 T cell receptor beta chains derived from one specimen sequenced in a study of cytomegalovirus exposure and HLA in healthy donors. PCR used 60 Vbeta primers and 13 Jbeta primers. Clones were read by immunoSEQ multiplex PCR, and TCRdb kept only the in-frame ones, dropping some. Among some 100,000 clones listed, roughly four fifths were seen once. Sequencing used PBMCs. The source of these receptors is a male donor in good health and CMV-seropositive.

Only a few counts were recorded for this clone. The chain carries TRBV6-5 and TRBJ1-1; D remains ambiguous. CDR3 length: 12 amino acids. Germline lookup yields CDR1 MNHEY and CDR2 SVGAGI. V was clipped by 6 bases and J by 0 bases, with 5 bases between them. CDR3 protein: CASRALNTEAFF. CDR3 sequence (DNA): TGTGCCAGCAGGGCCCTGAACACTGAAGCTTTCTTT.

This clone showed up just a few times. The CDR3: CAWSPTGPREQYF. CDR3 nucleotide sequence: TGTGCCTGGAGTCCGACAGGGCCTAGGGAGCAGTACTTC. V and J are TRBV30 and TRBJ2-7; 7 bases are shared with TRBD1. The CDR3 covers 13 residues. Germline CDR1 reads GTSNPN; CDR2 reads SVGIG (reference sequence). With 2 bases clipped from V and 7 bases from J, the junction kept 8 bases outside the gene matches.

The chain is built from TRBV27 and TRBJ2-7; 7 positions match TRBD1. CDR1 is MNHEY and CDR2 is SMNVEV in the germline V gene (reference sequence). This CDR3 has 17 residues. With 7 bases clipped from V and 1 base from J, the junction kept 16 bases outside the gene matches. The CDR3 loop is CASIRSIGTDRSYEQYF. The CDR3 nucleotides are TGTGCCAGCATTCGATCAATCGGGACAGACCGGTCCTACGAGCAGTACTTC.

This clone appeared a few times. The chain combines TRBV4-1 with TRBJ2-1; D not certain. The CDR3 spans 12 residues. Trimming removed 1 base at V and 10 bases at J, with 8 bases between. The germline gives CDR1 MGHRA, CDR2 YSYEKL. The CDR3 region is CASSQVNAEQFF. The CDR3, as DNA: TGCGCCAGCAGCCAAGTCAATGCGGAGCAGTTCTTC.

This clone turned up a few times. This chain links TRBV27 with TRBJ1-1; 9 bases are shared with TRBD1. Trimming cost V 3 bases and J 11 bases; bases outside gene matches: 7. CDR1 is MNHEY, CDR2 SMNVEV, per germline (reference sequence). This CDR3 region has 13 residues. As DNA, the CDR3 is TGTGCCAGCAGTTTGAGGGACAGGGAGAGGGCTTTCTTT. Translated: CASSLRDRERAFF.

This chain uses TRBV6-6 with TRBJ2-4; D may be TRBD1 (5 bases). The V end lost 5 bases, the J end lost 0 bases, and 14 bases lay between the germline ends. Germline CDR1 reads MNHNY; CDR2 reads SVGAGI (reference sequence). The CDR3 is made up of 16 amino acids. The CDR3 loop is CASSTRQTVAKNIQYF. Here the CDR3 DNA reads TGTGCCAGCAGTACTCGACAGACCGTAGCCAAAAACATTCAGTACTTC.

This clone has just a few counts. The chain has TRBV4-3 and TRBJ2-1; 7 bases agree with TRBD2. Trimming took 1 base from V and 7 from J; bases not matched to a gene: 7. This CDR3 spans 15 amino acids. In germline, CDR1 is LGHNA, CDR2 YSLEER. Written as DNA, the CDR3 is TGCGCCAGCAGCCAAGTAAGACTGGGGGGGAATGAGCAGTTCTTC. Encoded protein: CASSQVRLGGNEQFF.

The chain links TRBV4-2 to TRBJ2-7, with 7 bases identical to TRBD2. Germline CDR1 and CDR2: LGHNA and YNFKEQ. Trimming at V came to 6 bases and at J to 6 bases, leaving 11 bases not matched to a gene. This CDR3 has 14 residues. The CDR3 reads CASSGRVAPFEQYF. The CDR3 nucleotides are TGTGCCAGCAGTGGGAGGGTAGCGCCCTTCGAGCAGTACTTC.

The rearrangement joins TRBV10-2 to TRBJ1-1, with TRBD1 as a possible D gene (5 bases). Germline lookup yields CDR1 WSHSY and CDR2 SAAADI. The V gene lost 8 bases and the J gene lost 4 bases, with 11 bases spanning the gap. CDR3 length equals 12 residues. The CDR3 nucleotides are TGCGCCAGCCGAGACAGTAGCACTGAAGCTTTCTTT. The encoded protein is CASRDSSTEAFF.

This clone was seen only a few times. The V call is TRBV4-1, the J call TRBJ1-1; D is possibly TRBD1 (6 bases). Germline V gene data show CDR1 as MGHRA and CDR2 as YSYEKL. The CDR3 totals 12 residues. Between the trimmed V and J ends, which lost 8 bases and 3 bases, there was a span of 10 bases. The CDR3 spells CASGRGDTEAFF. The CDR3 region has the DNA TGCGCCAGCGGCAGGGGTGACACTGAAGCTTTCTTT.

V gene TRBV4-3 combines with J gene TRBJ1-1; no definite D call. The CDR3 consists of 15 residues. The germline CDR1 and CDR2 sequences are LGHNA and YSLEER. V was pared by 3 bases and J by 4 bases, with 15 bases between. CDR3 residues: CASSHGVVTGTEAFF. The CDR3 DNA reads as TGCGCCAGCAGCCACGGAGTGGTTACCGGCACTGAAGCTTTCTTT.

This clone showed up just a few times. V gene TRBV11-1 combines with J gene TRBJ1-1; D ambiguous. The germline gives CDR1 SGHAT, CDR2 FQDESV (reference sequence). V gave up 3 bases and J gave up 1 base, with 12 bases separating them. The CDR3 loop spans 15 amino acids. DNA of the CDR3: TGTGCCAGCAGCTTGTTTTGGGCCAGGAACACTGAAGCTTTCTTT. Translation: CASSLFWARNTEAFF.

The rearrangement joins TRBV6-6 to TRBJ1-6, with TRBD1 matching over 8 bases. The CDR3 is made up of 15 amino acids. J was trimmed by 5 bases and V by 5 bases; bases with no gene match: 5. Germline values: CDR1 MNHNY, CDR2 SVGAGI (reference sequence). The CDR3 bases are TGTGCCAGCAGTAACCAACAGGGGGATAATTCACCCCTCCACTTT. This codes for CASSNQQGDNSPLHF.

Note on this clone: Other nucleotide sequences in the sample specify the same CDR3. The rearrangement links TRBV27 to TRBJ1-1, with D tentatively TRBD1 (5 bases). The ends were cut back, 6 bases at V and 5 bases at J, with 13 bases in the middle. The CDR3 extends over 13 amino acids. Germline V gene data show CDR1 as MNHEY and CDR2 as SMNVEV (reference sequence). This CDR3 is CASSPVGGTEAFF. The CDR3 DNA sequence: TGTGCCAGCAGCCCCGTCGGGGGGACTGAAGCTTTCTTT.

This chain connects TRBV9 to TRBJ2-3; no reliable D call. The V and J ends lost 4 bases and 1 base respectively, with 7 bases between them. CDR3 length equals 13 residues. Germline CDR1 and CDR2: SGDLS and YYNGEE. Here the CDR3 DNA reads TGTGCCAGCAGCCTCACAGGCACAGATACGCAGTATTTT. Encoded protein: CASSLTGTDTQYF.